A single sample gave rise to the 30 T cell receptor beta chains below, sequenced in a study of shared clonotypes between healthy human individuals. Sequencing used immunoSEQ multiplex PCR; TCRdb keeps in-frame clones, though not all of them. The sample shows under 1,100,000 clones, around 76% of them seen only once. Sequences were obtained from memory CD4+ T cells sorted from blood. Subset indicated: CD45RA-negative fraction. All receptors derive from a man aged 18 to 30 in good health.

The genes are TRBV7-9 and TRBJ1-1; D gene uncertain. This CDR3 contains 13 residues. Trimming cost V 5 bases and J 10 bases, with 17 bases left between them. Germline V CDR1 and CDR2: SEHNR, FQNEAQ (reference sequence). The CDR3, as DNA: TGTGCCAGCAGCCCCCAGAAAGGTTTTGGAGCTTTCTTT. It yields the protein CASSPQKGFGAFF.

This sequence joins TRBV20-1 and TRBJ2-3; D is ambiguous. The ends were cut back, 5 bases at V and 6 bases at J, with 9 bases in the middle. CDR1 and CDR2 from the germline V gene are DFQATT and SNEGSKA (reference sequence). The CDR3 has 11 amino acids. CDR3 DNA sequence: TGCAGTGCTGCTAACGGTGATACGCAGTATTTT. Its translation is CSAANGDTQYF.

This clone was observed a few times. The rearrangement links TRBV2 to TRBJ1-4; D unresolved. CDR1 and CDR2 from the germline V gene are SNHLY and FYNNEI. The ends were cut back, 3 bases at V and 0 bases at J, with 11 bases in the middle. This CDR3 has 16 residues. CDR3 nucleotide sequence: TGTGCCAGCAGTGACCTGAACCTTGCAACTAATGAAAAACTGTTTTTT. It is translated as CASSDLNLATNEKLFF.

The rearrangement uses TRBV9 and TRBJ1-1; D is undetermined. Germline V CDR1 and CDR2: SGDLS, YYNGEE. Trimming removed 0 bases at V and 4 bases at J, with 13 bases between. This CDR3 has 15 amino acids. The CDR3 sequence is CASSVGGRISTEAFF. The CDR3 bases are TGTGCCAGCAGCGTAGGCGGGAGGATAAGCACTGAAGCTTTCTTT.

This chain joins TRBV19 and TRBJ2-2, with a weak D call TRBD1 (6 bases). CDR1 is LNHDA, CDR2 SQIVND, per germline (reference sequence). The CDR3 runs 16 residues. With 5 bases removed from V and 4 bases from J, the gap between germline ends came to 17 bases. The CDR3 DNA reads TGTGCCAGTAGTCCCCCCCAGGGGTCGGGCACCGGGGAGCTGTTTTTT. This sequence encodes CASSPPQGSGTGELFF.

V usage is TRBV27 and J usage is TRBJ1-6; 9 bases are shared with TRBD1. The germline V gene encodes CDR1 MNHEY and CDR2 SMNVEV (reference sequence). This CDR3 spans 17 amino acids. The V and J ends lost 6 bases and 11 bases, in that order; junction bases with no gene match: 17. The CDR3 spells CASSLDRGFYFGAPLHF. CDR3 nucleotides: TGTGCCAGCAGCTTGGACAGGGGATTTTATTTTGGGGCACCCCTCCACTTT.

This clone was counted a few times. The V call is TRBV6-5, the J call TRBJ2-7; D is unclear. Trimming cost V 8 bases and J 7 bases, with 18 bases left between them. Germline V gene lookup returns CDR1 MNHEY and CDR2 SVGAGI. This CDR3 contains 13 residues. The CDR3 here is CASRWGGSWEQYF. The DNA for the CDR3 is TGTGCCAGCCGCTGGGGTGGCTCTTGGGAGCAGTACTTC.

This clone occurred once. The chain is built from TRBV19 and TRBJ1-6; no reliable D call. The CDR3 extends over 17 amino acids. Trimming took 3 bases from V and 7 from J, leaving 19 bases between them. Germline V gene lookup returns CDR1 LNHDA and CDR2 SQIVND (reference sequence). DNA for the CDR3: TGTGCCAGTAGTATGCCCCTTGGAGGGCCCCCAAATTCACCCCTCCACTTT. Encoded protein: CASSMPLGGPPNSPLHF.

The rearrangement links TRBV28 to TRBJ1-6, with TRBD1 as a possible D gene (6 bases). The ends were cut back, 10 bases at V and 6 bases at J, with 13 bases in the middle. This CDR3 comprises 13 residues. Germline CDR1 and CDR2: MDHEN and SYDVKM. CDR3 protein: CATLRTANSPLHF. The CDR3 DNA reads TGTGCCACCTTAAGGACAGCTAATTCACCCCTCCACTTT.

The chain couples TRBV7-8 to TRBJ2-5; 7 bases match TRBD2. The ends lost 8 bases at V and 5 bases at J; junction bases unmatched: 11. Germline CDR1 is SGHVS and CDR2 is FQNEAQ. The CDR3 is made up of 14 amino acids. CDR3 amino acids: CASQSGVNRETQYF. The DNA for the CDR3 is TGTGCCAGCCAGAGCGGGGTGAACAGGGAGACCCAGTACTTC. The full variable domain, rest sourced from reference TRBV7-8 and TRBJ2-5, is GAGVSQSPRYKVAKRGQDVALRCDPISGHVSLFWYQQALGQGPEFLTYFQNEAQLDKSGLPSDRFFAERPEGSVSTLKIQRTQQEDSAVYLCASQSGVNRETQYFGPGTRLLVL.

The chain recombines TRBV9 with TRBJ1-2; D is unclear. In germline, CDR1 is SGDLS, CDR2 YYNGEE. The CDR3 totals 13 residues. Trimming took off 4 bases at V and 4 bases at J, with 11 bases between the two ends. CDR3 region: CASSPFKSYGYTF. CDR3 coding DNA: TGTGCCAGCAGCCCTTTTAAAAGCTATGGCTACACCTTC.

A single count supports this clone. The CDR3 sequence is CASSTTGSLSPLHF. The DNA for the CDR3 is TGTGCCAGCAGCACGACAGGGTCGCTTTCACCCCTCCACTTT. The J gene is TRBJ1-6, the V gene TRBV7-8; TRBD1 aligns across 7 bases. The CDR3 consists of 14 residues. Trimming cost V 5 bases and J 9 bases; bases outside gene matches: 7. Germline CDR1 is SGHVS and CDR2 is FQNEAQ.

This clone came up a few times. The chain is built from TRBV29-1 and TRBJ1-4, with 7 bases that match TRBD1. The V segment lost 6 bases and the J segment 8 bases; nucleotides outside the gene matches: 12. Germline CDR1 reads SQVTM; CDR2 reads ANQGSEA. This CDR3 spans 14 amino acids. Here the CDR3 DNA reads TGCAGCGTGGCCCTAACAGGGGCTAGGGAAAAACTGTTTTTT. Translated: CSVALTGAREKLFF.

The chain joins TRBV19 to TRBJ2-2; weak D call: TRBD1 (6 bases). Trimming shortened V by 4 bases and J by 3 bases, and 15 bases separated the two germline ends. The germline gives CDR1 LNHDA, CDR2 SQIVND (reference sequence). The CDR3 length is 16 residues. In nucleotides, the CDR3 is TGTGCCAGTAGTAGAAGGGGGACGGGATACACCGGGGAGCTGTTTTTT. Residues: CASSRRGTGYTGELFF.

CDR3 protein: CASSEAPGLGNQPQHF. Written as DNA, the CDR3 is TGTGCCAGCAGTGAAGCGCCGGGGTTAGGCAATCAGCCCCAGCATTTT. The rearrangement uses TRBV6-1 and TRBJ1-5; no definite D call. V was cut by 0 bases and J by 2 bases, with 11 bases left in between. Germline V CDR1 and CDR2: MNHNS, SASEGT. CDR3 length: 16 amino acids.

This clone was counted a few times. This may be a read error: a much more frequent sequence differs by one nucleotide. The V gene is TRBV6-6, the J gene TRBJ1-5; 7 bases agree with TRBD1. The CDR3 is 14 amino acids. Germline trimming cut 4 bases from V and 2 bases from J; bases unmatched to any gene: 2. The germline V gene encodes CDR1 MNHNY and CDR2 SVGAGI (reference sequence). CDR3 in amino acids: CASSLGTGNQPQHF. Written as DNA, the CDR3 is TGTGCCAGCAGTTTGGGGACAGGCAATCAGCCCCAGCATTTT.

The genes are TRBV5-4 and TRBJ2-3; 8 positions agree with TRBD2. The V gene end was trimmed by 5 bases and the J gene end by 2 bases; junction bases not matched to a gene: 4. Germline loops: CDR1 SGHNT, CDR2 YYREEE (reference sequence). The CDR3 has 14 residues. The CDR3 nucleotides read TGTGCCAGCAGGTCAGCGGGGGCCACAGATACGCAGTATTTT. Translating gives CASRSAGATDTQYF.

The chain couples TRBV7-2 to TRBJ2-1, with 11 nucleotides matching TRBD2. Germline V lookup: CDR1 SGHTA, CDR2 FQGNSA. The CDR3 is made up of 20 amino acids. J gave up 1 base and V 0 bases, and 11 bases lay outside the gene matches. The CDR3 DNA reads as TGTGCCAGCAGCTTAGCGGGCCCCACTAGCGGGAGAAGGTCCTACAATGAGCAGTTCTTC. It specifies CASSLAGPTSGRRSYNEQFF.

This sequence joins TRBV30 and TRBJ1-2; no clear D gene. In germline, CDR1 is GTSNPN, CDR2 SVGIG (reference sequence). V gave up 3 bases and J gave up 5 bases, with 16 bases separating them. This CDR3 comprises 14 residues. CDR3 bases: TGTGCCTGGAGGGACCCCTCGGGAGGGTATGGCTACACCTTC. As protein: CAWRDPSGGYGYTF.

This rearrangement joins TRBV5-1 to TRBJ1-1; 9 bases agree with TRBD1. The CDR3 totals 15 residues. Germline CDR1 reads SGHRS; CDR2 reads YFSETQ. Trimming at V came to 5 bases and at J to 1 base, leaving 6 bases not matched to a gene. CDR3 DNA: TGCGCCAGCAGTTTTTCGGGACAGGGGAACACTGAAGCTTTCTTT. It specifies CASSFSGQGNTEAFF.

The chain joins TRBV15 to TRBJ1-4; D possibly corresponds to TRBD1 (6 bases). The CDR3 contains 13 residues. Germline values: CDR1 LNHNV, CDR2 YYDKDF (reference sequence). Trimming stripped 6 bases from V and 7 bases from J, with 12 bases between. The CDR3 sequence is CATSGGATEKLFF. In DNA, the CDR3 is TGTGCCACCAGTGGGGGGGCTACTGAAAAACTGTTTTTT.

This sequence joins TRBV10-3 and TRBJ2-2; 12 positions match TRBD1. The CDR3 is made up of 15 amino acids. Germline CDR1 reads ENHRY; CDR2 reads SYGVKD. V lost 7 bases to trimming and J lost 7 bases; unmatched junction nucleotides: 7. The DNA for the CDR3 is TGTGCCATCACCACGGGACAGGGGGCGGGCGGGGAGCTGTTTTTT. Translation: CAITTGQGAGGELFF.

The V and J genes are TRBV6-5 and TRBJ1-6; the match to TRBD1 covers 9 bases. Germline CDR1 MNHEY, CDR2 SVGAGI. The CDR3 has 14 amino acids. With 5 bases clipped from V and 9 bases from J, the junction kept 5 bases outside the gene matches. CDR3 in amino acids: CASSTGTGISPLHF. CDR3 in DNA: TGTGCCAGCAGTACCGGGACAGGGATTTCACCCCTCCACTTT.

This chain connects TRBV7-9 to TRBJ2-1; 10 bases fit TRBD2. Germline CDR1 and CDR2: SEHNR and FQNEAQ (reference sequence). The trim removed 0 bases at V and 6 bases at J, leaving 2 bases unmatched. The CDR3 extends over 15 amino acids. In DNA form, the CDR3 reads TGTGCCAGCAGCTTAGCTCTAGCGGGAGTCAATGAGCAGTTCTTC. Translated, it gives CASSLALAGVNEQFF.

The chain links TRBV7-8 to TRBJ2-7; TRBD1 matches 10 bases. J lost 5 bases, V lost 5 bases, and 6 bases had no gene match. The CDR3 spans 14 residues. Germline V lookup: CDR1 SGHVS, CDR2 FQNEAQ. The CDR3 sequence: CASSAGQGKHEQYF. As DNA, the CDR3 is TGTGCCAGCAGCGCGGGACAGGGGAAGCACGAGCAGTACTTC.

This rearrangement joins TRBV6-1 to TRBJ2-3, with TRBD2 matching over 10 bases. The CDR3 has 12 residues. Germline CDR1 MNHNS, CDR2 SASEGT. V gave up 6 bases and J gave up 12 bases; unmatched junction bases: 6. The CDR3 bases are TGTGCCAGCAGAGAGACTAGCGGGCTCCAGTATTTT. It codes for CASRETSGLQYF.

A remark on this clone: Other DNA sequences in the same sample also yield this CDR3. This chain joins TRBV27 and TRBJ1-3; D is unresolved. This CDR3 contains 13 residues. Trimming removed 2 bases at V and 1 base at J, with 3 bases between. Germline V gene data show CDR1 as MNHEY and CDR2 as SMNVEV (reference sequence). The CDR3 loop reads CASSLRSGNTIYF. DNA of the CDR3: TGTGCCAGCAGTTTAAGGTCTGGAAACACCATATATTTT.

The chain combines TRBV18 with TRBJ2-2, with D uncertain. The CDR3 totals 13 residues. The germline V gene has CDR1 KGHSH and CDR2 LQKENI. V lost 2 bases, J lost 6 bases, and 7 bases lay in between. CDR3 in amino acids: CASSPRDSGELFF. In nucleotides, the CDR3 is TGTGCCAGCTCACCAAGGGATTCCGGGGAGCTGTTTTTT.

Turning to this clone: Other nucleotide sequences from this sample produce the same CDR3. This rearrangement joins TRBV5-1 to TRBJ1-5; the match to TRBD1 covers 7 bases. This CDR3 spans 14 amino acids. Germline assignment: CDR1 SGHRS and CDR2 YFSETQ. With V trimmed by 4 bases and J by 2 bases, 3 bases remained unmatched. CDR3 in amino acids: CASSIGQGNQPQHF. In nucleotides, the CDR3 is TGCGCCAGCAGCATAGGACAGGGCAATCAGCCCCAGCATTTT. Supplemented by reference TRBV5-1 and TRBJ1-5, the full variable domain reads KAGVTQTPRYLIKTRGQQVTLSCSPISGHRSVSWYQQTPGQGLQFLFEYFSETQRNKGNFPGRFSGRQFSNSRSEMNVSTLELGDSALYLCASSIGQGNQPQHFGDGTRLSIL.

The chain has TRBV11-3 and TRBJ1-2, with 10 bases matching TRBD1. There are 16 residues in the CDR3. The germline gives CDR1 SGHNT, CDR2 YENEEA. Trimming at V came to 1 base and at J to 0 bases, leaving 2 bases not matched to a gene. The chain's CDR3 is CASSLGGTGANYGYTF. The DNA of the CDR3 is TGTGCCAGCAGCTTAGGTGGGACAGGGGCTAACTATGGCTACACCTTC.